This entry describes one T cell receptor beta chain. Its antigen is as yet unknown. This sample was taken from a study of brain T cells in children with intractable seizures. Study-wide results and caveats: Clones missing pre-surgery may reflect undersampling of that blood sample.

Profiled with immunoSEQ multiplex PCR; TCRdb holds only in-frame clones, not every one. The table lists some 62,000 clones, approximately 94% of them singletons. The CDR3 covers 14 residues. Germline CDR1 and CDR2: SQVTM and ANQGSEA. V lost 3 bases to trimming and J lost 2 bases, with 10 bases between them. This sample comprised peripheral blood, obtained at surgery. The chain uses TRBV29-1 and TRBJ2-2, with D maybe TRBD2 (5 bases). The receptor was isolated from a boy under three years old with focal cortical dysplasia and intractable seizures. The CDR3 bases are TGCAGCGTTGATCCAAGCGGCAACACCGGGGAGCTGTTTTTT. Translation gives CSVDPSGNTGELFF.